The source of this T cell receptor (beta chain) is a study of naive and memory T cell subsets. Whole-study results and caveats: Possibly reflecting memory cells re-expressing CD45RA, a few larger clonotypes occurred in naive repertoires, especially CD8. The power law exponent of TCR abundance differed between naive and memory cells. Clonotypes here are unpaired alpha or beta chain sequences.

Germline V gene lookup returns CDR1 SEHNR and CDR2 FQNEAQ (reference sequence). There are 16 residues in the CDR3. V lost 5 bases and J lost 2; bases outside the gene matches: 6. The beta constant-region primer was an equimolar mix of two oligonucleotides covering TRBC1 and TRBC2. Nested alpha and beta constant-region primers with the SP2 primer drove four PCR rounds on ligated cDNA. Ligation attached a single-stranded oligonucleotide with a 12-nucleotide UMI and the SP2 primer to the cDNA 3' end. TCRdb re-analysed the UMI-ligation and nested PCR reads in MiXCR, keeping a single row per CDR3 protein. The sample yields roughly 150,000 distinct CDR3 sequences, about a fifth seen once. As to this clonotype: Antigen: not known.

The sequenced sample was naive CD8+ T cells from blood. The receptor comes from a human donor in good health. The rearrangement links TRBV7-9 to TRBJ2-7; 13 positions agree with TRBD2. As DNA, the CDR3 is TGTGCCAGCAGCCCAAGGACTAGCGGGAGCACCTACGAGCAGTACTTC. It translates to CASSPRTSGSTYEQYF.